The next 20 T cell receptor beta chains were all read from a single sample in a study of blood T cell repertoires in COVID-19. The method was immunoSEQ multiplex PCR; TCRdb's version includes in-frame clones alone and lacks a portion of them. The data hold approximately 150,000 clones, with 85% to 95% observed a single time. The material sequenced was peripheral blood. The receptors here all came from a woman aged 55-69 years with COVID-19, enrolled during active disease.

The chain couples TRBV15 to TRBJ2-2; D call uncertain. Germline CDR1 is LNHNV and CDR2 is YYDKDF (reference sequence). The V and J ends lost 3 bases and 0 bases respectively, with 8 bases between them. The length of the CDR3 is 15 residues. CDR3: CATSSLSANTGELFF. As DNA, the CDR3 is TGTGCCACCAGCAGCCTTTCCGCGAACACCGGGGAGCTGTTTTTT. Full variable domain (missing parts from reference TRBV15 and TRBJ2-2): DAMVIQNPRYQVTQFGKPVTLSCSQTLNHNVMYWYQQKSSQAPKLLFHYYDKDFNNEADTPDNFQSRRPNTSFCFLDIRSPGLGDTAMYLCATSSLSANTGELFFGEGSRLTVL.

This sequence joins TRBV7-2 and TRBJ2-5, with 7 bases that match TRBD1. Germline assignment: CDR1 SGHTA and CDR2 FQGNSA. The CDR3 extends over 15 amino acids. J was trimmed by 3 bases and V by 3 bases; bases with no gene match: 7. In DNA form, the CDR3 reads TGTGCCAGCAGCTTTTTGGGACAGACTAAAGAGACCCAGTACTTC. Translation: CASSFLGQTKETQYF.

This clone was recorded once. The CDR3 nucleotides are TGCGCCAGCAGCCAAGATATCACAGGGGTAGTCTATGGCTACACCTTC. Its translation: CASSQDITGVVYGYTF. The chain carries TRBV4-3 and TRBJ1-2; TRBD1 matches 7 bases. Germline lookup yields CDR1 LGHNA and CDR2 YSLEER. The CDR3 is made up of 16 amino acids. The V segment lost 0 bases and the J segment 4 bases; nucleotides outside the gene matches: 8.

The chain couples TRBV7-9 to TRBJ2-7, with 7 bases matching TRBD1. This CDR3 is 14 amino acids long. With V trimmed by 5 bases and J by 1 base, 5 bases remained unmatched. Germline V CDR1 and CDR2: SEHNR, FQNEAQ (reference sequence). The CDR3 DNA reads TGTGCCAGCAGCAAGCCGGGACAGTCCTACGAGCAGTACTTC. It codes for CASSKPGQSYEQYF.

Remarks on this clone: Germline is not matched at one junction end, which may reflect a read error. The rearrangement links TRBV4-1 to TRBJ2-7; weak D call: TRBD1 (5 bases). Germline-derived CDR1 and CDR2 are MGHRA and YSYEKL. The length of the CDR3 is 14 residues. DNA for the CDR3: TGCGCCAGCAGTCAAGAACCCACAGGTTACGAGCAGTACTTC. This codes for CASSQEPTGYEQYF.

This chain uses TRBV19 with TRBJ1-5; tentative D call: TRBD1 (6 bases). V was pared by 10 bases and J by 5 bases, with 18 bases between. This CDR3 is built from 14 residues. The germline CDR1 and CDR2 sequences are LNHDA and SQIVND (reference sequence). The CDR3 DNA reads TGTGCCACGCGAAAACGGGACATCCATCAGCCCCAGCATTTT. Its translation is CATRKRDIHQPQHF.

The CDR3 nucleotides read TGCGCCAGCAGCCGCCTCCCGGGGGGGGGCGGGGCAGATACGCAGTATTTT. Its translation is CASSRLPGGGGADTQYF. J is TRBJ2-3 and V is TRBV4-3; 8 bases line up with TRBD2. The V gene's germline CDR1 is LGHNA and CDR2 YSLEER. The CDR3 totals 17 residues. The V segment lost 4 bases and the J segment 4 bases; nucleotides outside the gene matches: 13.

The chain uses TRBV19 and TRBJ1-2; D not certain. V was shortened by 8 bases and J by 7 bases, with 23 bases between the two germline ends. The CDR3 contains 15 residues. Per the germline V gene, CDR1 is LNHDA and CDR2 is SQIVND (reference sequence). CDR3 nucleotides: TGTGCCAGTGCCTCCGCGGGGAAAAGAATGGGTGGCTACACCTTC. It yields the protein CASASAGKRMGGYTF.

This clone is a singleton in its sample. This chain connects TRBV5-1 to TRBJ1-5; maybe TRBD1 (5 bases). The CDR3 has 14 amino acids. Looked up from germline, CDR1 is SGHRS and CDR2 is YFSETQ. V dropped 5 bases and J dropped 2 bases, with 11 bases sitting between them. CDR3 amino acids: CASSDRGGNQPQHF. CDR3 DNA: TGCGCCAGCAGTGATCGGGGGGGCAATCAGCCCCAGCATTTT.

The chain couples TRBV5-4 to TRBJ2-1; D is perhaps TRBD2 (6 bases). V dropped 4 bases and J dropped 0 bases, with 11 bases sitting between them. The CDR3 sequence is 15 residues long. Germline lookup yields CDR1 SGHNT and CDR2 YYREEE (reference sequence). The CDR3 here is CASSAGTLSYNEQFF. DNA for the CDR3: TGTGCCAGCAGCGCCGGGACTCTCTCCTACAATGAGCAGTTCTTC. The entire variable domain, with the rest obtained from reference TRBV5-4 and TRBJ2-1, is as follows: ETGVTQSPTHLIKTRGQQVTLRCSSQSGHNTVSWYQQALGQGPQFIFQYYREEENGRGNFPPRFSGLQFPNYSSELNVNALELDDSALYLCASSAGTLSYNEQFFGPGTRLTVL.

V is TRBV30 and J is TRBJ1-3; D is undetermined. V shed 2 bases and J shed 0 bases, with 8 bases lying between them. The CDR3 covers 14 residues. The V gene's germline CDR1 is GTSNPN and CDR2 SVGIG (reference sequence). The CDR3, as DNA: TGTGCCTGGAGTTTGGGCAACTCTGGAAACACCATATATTTT. It yields the protein CAWSLGNSGNTIYF.

The V call is TRBV7-2, the J call TRBJ2-1; 16 bases agree with TRBD2. The CDR3 is 19 residues long. After removal of 4 bases from V and 0 bases from J, the junction contained 6 bases not matched to a gene. CDR1 and CDR2 (germline): SGHTA, FQGNSA. Here the CDR3 reads CASSSGLAGGRPSYNEQFF. Written as DNA, the CDR3 is TGTGCCAGCAGCTCGGGACTAGCGGGGGGGCGACCCTCCTACAATGAGCAGTTCTTC.

The rearrangement links TRBV29-1 to TRBJ1-2; 9 bases are a match to TRBD1. V dropped 4 bases and J dropped 4; count of bases not matched to a gene: 7. CDR3 size: 14 residues. Germline loops: CDR1 SQVTM, CDR2 ANQGSEA. In DNA form, the CDR3 reads TGCAGCGTTGGAGCAACAGGGGGCGTCTATGGCTACACCTTC. Translation: CSVGATGGVYGYTF.

This chain joins TRBV25-1 and TRBJ2-7; the match to TRBD1 covers 9 bases. The J segment lost 1 base and the V segment lost 3 bases, leaving 7 bases of the junction unmatched. The CDR3 sequence is 16 residues long. Germline V CDR1 and CDR2: MGHDK, SYGVNS. The CDR3 DNA follows: TGTGCCAGCAGTGACCCGGGACAGGGAATATCCTACGAGCAGTACTTC. It is translated as CASSDPGQGISYEQYF.

This chain uses TRBV29-1 with TRBJ2-4, with D perhaps matching TRBD2 (5 bases). The germline gives CDR1 SQVTM, CDR2 ANQGSEA. V was shortened by 3 bases and J by 10 bases, with 16 bases between the two germline ends. The CDR3 is made up of 13 amino acids. CDR3 residues: CSVESAASGIQYF. The DNA of the CDR3 is TGCAGCGTTGAGTCCGCGGCGAGCGGAATTCAGTACTTC. The full variable domain, completed using reference TRBV29-1 and TRBJ2-4, is SAVISQKPSRDICQRGTSLTIQCQVDSQVTMMFWYRQQPGQSLTLIATANQGSEATYESGFVIDKFPISRPNLTFSTLTVSNMSPEDSSIYLCSVESAASGIQYFGAGTRLSVL.

The V gene is TRBV10-3, the J gene TRBJ2-1, with 7 bases lining up with TRBD2. V shed 6 bases, J shed 3 bases, and the junction held 8 bases outside the gene matches. Germline CDR1 is ENHRY and CDR2 is SYGVKD. This CDR3 region has 15 residues. The CDR3 DNA reads TGTGCCATCAGCCCGCTAGCGGCAAGCTACAATGAGCAGTTCTTC. It translates to CAISPLAASYNEQFF.

This clone was detected only once. This chain connects TRBV20-1 to TRBJ1-6, with D maybe TRBD1 (6 bases). The CDR3 extends over 16 amino acids. Between the trimmed V and J ends, which lost 3 bases and 8 bases, there was a span of 20 bases. Germline V gene sequence: CDR1 DFQATT, CDR2 SNEGSKA (reference sequence). CDR3 DNA sequence: TGCAGTGCTAGTTCTGTCCCCCGGGGGGCGTATTCACCCCTCCACTTT. It codes for CSASSVPRGAYSPLHF.

The chain carries TRBV5-1 and TRBJ2-2; 8 bases match TRBD2. This CDR3 has 14 amino acids. The V segment lost 5 bases and the J segment 0 bases; nucleotides outside the gene matches: 0. Per germline, CDR1 SGHRS and CDR2 YFSETQ. CDR3 nucleotide sequence: TGCGCCAGCAGAGCGGGGGCGAACACCGGGGAGCTGTTTTTT. This gives the protein CASRAGANTGELFF.

The V and J genes are TRBV27 and TRBJ2-3; 11 positions match TRBD2. Germline lookup yields CDR1 MNHEY and CDR2 SMNVEV (reference sequence). This CDR3 has 15 amino acids. V dropped 6 bases and J dropped 5; count of bases not matched to a gene: 7. CDR3 DNA: TGTGCCAGCAGGGGACTAGCGGCCGTAGTAGATACGCAGTATTTT. Residues: CASRGLAAVVDTQYF.

The rearrangement joins TRBV19 to TRBJ1-2; weak D call: TRBD1 (5 bases). Trimming removed 6 bases at V and 4 bases at J, with 18 bases between. CDR1 is LNHDA and CDR2 is SQIVND in the germline V gene (reference sequence). This CDR3 has 15 amino acids. CDR3 loop: CASRKKTETLYGYTF. CDR3 DNA sequence: TGTGCCAGTAGAAAAAAGACAGAGACCCTCTATGGCTACACCTTC.